Presented here are 6 T cell receptor beta chains from one specimen sequenced in a study of T cell responses to AZD1222 COVID-19 vaccine. TCRdb's copy holds only in-frame clones and misses some; the assay was immunoSEQ multiplex PCR. The sample consists of roughly 100,000 clones, 84% of them appearing once. The sample here was peripheral blood, taken on day 0 of AZD1222 vaccination. Every receptor here comes from an adult in good health.

V usage is TRBV7-2 and J usage is TRBJ2-7; the D call may be TRBD1 or TRBD2 (5 bases each). Germline V gene sequence: CDR1 SGHTA, CDR2 FQGNSA. This CDR3 comprises 16 residues. V was pared by 0 bases and J by 3 bases, with 15 bases between. The CDR3 region is CASSLARWGSDYEQYF. The CDR3 DNA reads as TGTGCCAGCAGCTTAGCGCGTTGGGGGAGTGACTACGAGCAGTACTTC.

This rearrangement joins TRBV27 to TRBJ1-2; weak D call: TRBD1 (6 bases). CDR1 is MNHEY and CDR2 is SMNVEV in the germline V gene (reference sequence). This CDR3 is 15 amino acids long. V shed 8 bases and J shed 6 bases, with 22 bases lying between them. DNA of the CDR3: TGTGCCAGCGGCTCTAAGGACAGTGGGGGGCATGGCTACACCTTC. It encodes CASGSKDSGGHGYTF.

This chain connects TRBV7-8 to TRBJ2-7, with D hard to call. Trimming left V 5 bases short and J 6 bases short, with 11 bases between. The CDR3 spans 12 residues. Germline values: CDR1 SGHVS, CDR2 FQNEAQ. The CDR3 is CASSQPGGEQYV. The CDR3 DNA reads as TGTGCCAGCAGCCAGCCCGGCGGCGAGCAGTACGTC.

The rearrangement links TRBV5-1 to TRBJ2-1, with TRBD1 matching 7 bases. The V and J ends lost 0 bases and 7 bases, in that order; junction bases with no gene match: 10. CDR1 SGHRS and CDR2 YFSETQ come from the germline V gene. The CDR3 is 16 amino acids. The CDR3 protein is CASSLAGTTRGNEQFF. DNA of the CDR3: TGCGCCAGCAGCTTGGCCGGGACAACCAGGGGGAATGAGCAGTTCTTC.

V is TRBV29-1 and J is TRBJ1-1; 8 bases are a match to TRBD1. This CDR3 comprises 14 residues. V was pared by 6 bases and J by 2 bases, with 8 bases of the junction left unmatched. Germline CDR1 reads SQVTM; CDR2 reads ANQGSEA. CDR3 in DNA: TGCAGCGTCGACAGACAGGGGCAAAACACTGAAGCTTTCTTT. It codes for CSVDRQGQNTEAFF.

The genes are TRBV4-3 and TRBJ1-5; D remains unclear. V lost 0 bases and J lost 4, with 10 bases in between. The CDR3 length is 15 residues. CDR1 LGHNA and CDR2 YSLEER come from the germline V gene. For the CDR3, the DNA is TGCGCCAGCAGCCAAGAGGCAAGAGATAATCAGCCCCAGCATTTT. It specifies CASSQEARDNQPQHF.